These T cell receptor beta chains were read from a single sample in a study of T cell repertoires in cytomegalovirus infection. TCRdb reanalysed the reads using MiXCR and keeps one entry per CDR3 protein. The table records roughly 230,000 distinct CDR3 sequences, 6% to 8% of them present only once. The sample taken for sequencing was PBMCs. The receptors stem from a human donor in good health (CMV status not recorded). Some clones in this sample may be carry-over from other donors' samples. Both conserved end residues are part of each CDR3. D genes are given only for firm matches. The size entry is marked missing in some rows and otherwise reads once, few, many or a size class.

many TRBD1 TRBJ2-4 TRBV7-2 TGTGCCAGCAGCACCACAGGGGGGAGGAACATTCAGTACTTC CASSTTGGRNIQYF
many . TRBJ2-7 TRBV28 TGTGCCAGCAGTGGAGCAGGGAGCTCCTACGAGCAGTACTTC CASSGAGSSYEQYF
few . TRBJ2-2 TRBV6-5 TGTGCCAGCAGACCTCCGACAGGGAACACCGGGGAGCTGTTTTTT CASRPPTGNTGELFF
many TRBD2 TRBJ2-7 TRBV14 TGTGCCAGCAGCCAAGGCGACTTAGCGGGGGGGCTAAGTGAGCAGTACTTC CASSQGDLAGGLSEQYF
. TRBD2 TRBJ2-1 TRBV5-1 TGCGCCAGCAGCTGGACTAGCGGGGGGATCAATGAGCAGTTCTTC CASSWTSGGINEQFF
. . TRBJ1-6 TRBV4-3 TGCGCCAGCAGCCACCTCGGAACGGGAAGCCCCTCTAATTCACCCCTCCACTTT CASSHLGTGSPSNSPLHF
many TRBD1 TRBJ1-1 TRBV20-1 TGCAGTGCTGAGACAGGGCCGGACACTGAAGCTTTCTTT CSAETGPDTEAFF
many . TRBJ2-7 TRBV27 TGTGCCAGCAGTCTAAGACCGAGCTACGAGCAGTACTTC CASSLRPSYEQYF
many TRBD1 TRBJ1-1 TRBV7-8 TGTGCCAGCAGCTCCCCTGAGACAGGGCCGGGCACTGAAGCTTTCTTT CASSSPETGPGTEAFF
many TRBD1 TRBJ2-1 TRBV10-3 TGTGCCATCAGTGAGTCTCGGGACAGGCCCTTACTGAATGAGCAGTTCTTC CAISESRDRPLLNEQFF
few TRBD1 TRBJ1-3 TRBV6-2/TRBV6-3 TGTGCCAGCAGACAACAGGGGACCTCTGGAAACACCATATATTTT CASRQQGTSGNTIYF
many TRBD1 TRBJ2-3 TRBV29-1 TGCAGCGTTGCCCTCGGACAGGGTTTTTCGAGGACAGATACGCAGTATTTT CSVALGQGFSRTDTQYF
many . TRBJ2-3 TRBV20-1 TGCAGTGCTAGAAACGTCAGGACTAGCACAGATACGCAGTATTTT CSARNVRTSTDTQYF
many . TRBJ2-1 TRBV2 TGTGCCAGCAGTGAAGCCTTGAGGGACAATACCGATGAGCAGTTCTTC CASSEALRDNTDEQFF
many TRBD1 TRBJ2-2 TRBV7-9 TGTGCCAGCAGCGCGCGGGACAGGGACAAAAAGGACACCGGGGAGCTGTTTTTT CASSARDRDKKDTGELFF
many TRBD2 TRBJ2-1 TRBV10-3 TGTGCCATCCAGGAGCGGGGGACGGCTGAGCAGTTCTTC CAIQERGTAEQFF
many . TRBJ2-4 TRBV6-2/TRBV6-3 TGTGCCAGCAGTCAAGAGGAGTGGAGGGGAAACATTCAGTACTTC CASSQEEWRGNIQYF
. TRBD2 TRBJ2-1 TRBV9 TGTGCCAGCAGCGTAGTCTCGCGGGGGGACCACAATGAGCAGTTCTTC CASSVVSRGDHNEQFF
many TRBD1 TRBJ2-5 TRBV20-1 TGCAGTGCACACGTCCCCCGGACAGGGGGAGAGACCCAGTACTTC CSAHVPRTGGETQYF
many . TRBJ2-7 TRBV7-2 TGTGCCAGCAGCTTAGGGAGACAGACTTACGAGCAGTACTTC CASSLGRQTYEQYF
. TRBD1 TRBJ2-1 TRBV12-3/TRBV12-4 TGTGCCAGCAGTTGGGGACAGGCCGACTACAATGAGCAGTTCTTC CASSWGQADYNEQFF
many . TRBJ2-5 TRBV5-5 TGTGCCAGCAGCTCTAACGCCCCGGACCAGTACTTC CASSSNAPDQYF
. . TRBJ2-1 TRBV9 TGTGCCAGCAGCGCCGGTGGGAGCCTCAATGAGCAGTTCTTC CASSAGGSLNEQFF
many TRBD1 TRBJ2-2 TRBV7-2 TGTGCCAGCAGCTCGACGACAGGGGGGTATCCCGGGGAGCTGTTTTTT CASSSTTGGYPGELFF
many . TRBJ1-1 TRBV6-1 TGTGCCAGCAGCCAAACAGGAGCGTACACTGAAGCTTTCTTT CASSQTGAYTEAFF
many TRBD2 TRBJ2-7 TRBV25-1 TGTGCCAGCTCCCGGGGGGGGTCCCTCGAGCAGTACTTC CASSRGGSLEQYF
many . TRBJ1-1 TRBV7-2 TGTGCCAGCAGCTTGAACACTGAAGCTTTCTTT CASSLNTEAFF
many . TRBJ2-5 TRBV11-2 TGTGCCAGCAGCTTAGATCAGAGCTACTGGGGAGAGACCCAGTACTTC CASSLDQSYWGETQYF
many TRBD1 TRBJ2-7 TRBV7-9 TGTGCCAGCAGCGGGGACAGGGCCGAGCAGTACTTC CASSGDRAEQYF
many TRBD2 TRBJ2-1 TRBV4-3 TGCGCCAGCAGCCAAGATACAGCGGGGGGTTCCTACAATGAGCAGTTCTTC CASSQDTAGGSYNEQFF
many TRBD1 TRBJ2-7 TRBV2 TGTGCCAGCAGTGCGGACAGGACAACCTACGAGCAGTACTTC CASSADRTTYEQYF
many TRBD2 TRBJ2-5 TRBV7-2 TGTGCCAGCAGCCCAGGACTAGCGGGGGGGTTCGACCAGTACTTC CASSPGLAGGFDQYF
many . TRBJ1-2 TRBV15 TGTGCCACCAGCCCCCCCCGCAGGAATGGCTACACCTTC CATSPPRRNGYTF
few . TRBJ1-5 TRBV6-4 TGTGCCAGCAGTAAGAATCCCCAAAGGGAGCCCCAGCATTTT CASSKNPQREPQHF
. . TRBJ1-1 TRBV29-1 TGCAGCGTTGCTAGGGGAATAGCTTTCTTT CSVARGIAFF
many . TRBJ1-1 TRBV5-8 TGTGCCAGCAGCTTGGGGATTCTGGGGACTGAAGCTTTCTTT CASSLGILGTEAFF
many . TRBJ2-6 TRBV7-9 TGTGCCAGCAGCTTAGTCGCCAGCGACTCTGGGGCCAACGTCCTGACTTTC CASSLVASDSGANVLTF
many TRBD1 TRBJ2-1 TRBV7-6 TGTGCCAGCAGGGATACTGGGACAGCCTACAATGAGCAGTTCTTC CASRDTGTAYNEQFF
. TRBD1 TRBJ2-1 TRBV5-1 TGCGCCAGCTCGAGGACAGGGGGCTACAATGAGCAGTTCTTC CASSRTGGYNEQFF
many . TRBJ1-1 TRBV20-1 TGCAGTGCCTGTTGCCCTCAGGGGAACACTGAAGCTTTCTTT CSACCPQGNTEAFF
. . TRBJ1-5 TRBV30 TGTGCCTGGAGTGTGGAAAGCAATAGCAATCAGCCCCAGCATTTT CAWSVESNSNQPQHF
many TRBD1 TRBJ1-1 TRBV28 TGTGCCAGCAGTTTATGGCAGGGACAGGGGGCTTTCCCTTCGACCGAAGCTTTCTTT CASSLWQGQGAFPSTEAFF
. . TRBJ2-2 TRBV20-1 TGCAGTGCTCTGATGAGCGGTACCGGGGAGCTGTTTTTT CSALMSGTGELFF
many . TRBJ2-7 TRBV19 TGTGCCAGTCTACCATTCTGGAGGCAGGGGAACGAGCAGTACTTC CASLPFWRQGNEQYF
many . TRBJ2-3 TRBV20-1 TGCAGTGCTCTCGGCCTGGACACCGTGCAAGCAGATACGCAGTATTTT CSALGLDTVQADTQYF
few TRBD1 TRBJ1-2 TRBV20-1 TGCAGTGCTTCCTGGGGGGACAGGGGGGACTATGGCTACACCTTC CSASWGDRGDYGYTF
. TRBD1 TRBJ2-1 TRBV12-3/TRBV12-4 TGTGCCAGCAGCTCGAGGGGGCGCGGAACCTATGAGCAGTTCTTC CASSSRGRGTYEQFF
many TRBD1 TRBJ2-7 TRBV12-3/TRBV12-4 TGTGCCAGCAGGGGGGACAGGGACTACGAGCAGTACTTC CASRGDRDYEQYF
many TRBD2 TRBJ2-3 TRBV29-1 TGCAGCGTGGATAGCGGGGGGGCGACAGATACGCAGTATTTT CSVDSGGATDTQYF
. . TRBJ1-1 TRBV29-1 TGCAGCGTTGTAGGTGTGGACACTGAAGCTTTCTTT CSVVGVDTEAFF
. . TRBJ2-1 TRBV6-2/TRBV6-3 TGTGCCAGCAGTAAGCGGGCCCTCTGGGATGAGCAGTTCTTC CASSKRALWDEQFF
. TRBD1 TRBJ1-2 TRBV2 TGTGCCAGCAGAGAGGACAGGGAATATGGCTACACCTTC CASREDREYGYTF
many . TRBJ1-2 TRBV7-8 TGTGCCAGCAGCCCCCTACAGGGAACCACTGGCTACACCTTC CASSPLQGTTGYTF
many TRBD1 TRBJ2-7 TRBV6-2/TRBV6-3 TGTGCCAGCAGTTCCACTCCGGGACAGGGTTCCTACGAGCAGTACTTC CASSSTPGQGSYEQYF
many . TRBJ1-5 TRBV6-5 TGTGCCAGCAGCCCAGAGGGGGGTGAGCAGCCCCAGCATTTT CASSPEGGEQPQHF
many . TRBJ1-5 TRBV7-2 TGTGCCAGCAGCCAGGCAGACCGCAATCAGCCCCAGCATTTT CASSQADRNQPQHF
many . TRBJ1-5 TRBV7-2 TGTGCCAGCAGCTTAGCGCTCGGACAGCCAGACCCCAGTCAGCCCCAGCATTTT CASSLALGQPDPSQPQHF
many TRBD2 TRBJ2-1 TRBV25-1 TGTGCCAGCAGTTCCCTAGCGGGGGGGAACCCTACCTACAATGAGCAGTTCTTC CASSSLAGGNPTYNEQFF